This T cell receptor beta chain derives from a study of post-analysis software for immune sequencing data. As for the study in general: Disease courses included relapsing-remitting, secondary progressive and progressive-relapsing multiple sclerosis.

The TCR beta cDNA libraries contained unique molecular identifiers. With roughly 0.85 to 11 million T cells as the source, approximately 500,000 cDNA molecules resulted. Each CDR3 protein is one row after TCRdb ran MiXCR on the PCR reads. The sample has approximately 350,000 distinct CDR3 sequences; approximately 33% are singletons. This clonotype was observed a handful of times. Its specificity is not known. Study results and caveats: Relative to controls, patients with multiple sclerosis showed significantly lower normalized Chao1 diversity.

The receptor was derived from a girl between 10 and 17 years old with multiple sclerosis. Sequencing was done on a sample of blood.

CDR3 DNA: TGCGCCAGCAGCCACGACGGGGGGAGGACGAACACCGGGGAGCTGTTTTTT. Translation: CASSHDGGRTNTGELFF. The V call is TRBV5-1, the J call TRBJ2-2; the match to TRBD2 covers 7 bases. Trimming at V came to 4 bases and at J to 0 bases, leaving 9 bases not matched to a gene. The V gene's germline CDR1 is SGHRS and CDR2 YFSETQ. The CDR3 runs to 17 residues.